A single sample gave rise to the 22 T cell receptor beta chains below, sequenced in a study of blood T cell repertoires in COVID-19. TCRdb keeps only in-frame clones here, not all; method: immunoSEQ multiplex PCR. The data show about 100,000 clones, approximately 69% seen once. Sequenced input: peripheral blood. The origin of the receptors is a man aged 80 or over with acute or convalescent COVID-19.

This clone was observed a few times. The chain employs TRBV29-1 and TRBJ1-1, with D uncertain. This CDR3 has 10 amino acids. V was cut by 8 bases and J by 1 base, with 5 bases left in between. Germline V gene sequence: CDR1 SQVTM, CDR2 ANQGSEA. DNA for the CDR3: TGCAGCACCAGGAACACTGAAGCTTTCTTT. Translating gives CSTRNTEAFF.

This clone showed up just a few times. The chain carries TRBV5-6 and TRBJ1-2, with 10 positions matching TRBD1. After removal of 4 bases from V and 8 bases from J, the junction contained 2 bases not matched to a gene. Germline lookup yields CDR1 SGHDT and CDR2 YYEEEE. There are 12 residues in the CDR3. Written as DNA, the CDR3 is TGTGCCAGCAGCCCGACAGGGGGCGGCTACACCTTC. Its protein product is CASSPTGGGYTF. Filled out from reference TRBV5-6 and TRBJ1-2, the complete variable domain reads DAGVTQSPTHLIKTRGQQVTLRCSPKSGHDTVSWYQQALGQGPQFIFQYYEEEERQRGNFPDRFSGHQFPNYSSELNVNALLLGDSALYLCASSPTGGGYTFGSGTRLTVV.

This chain uses TRBV9 with TRBJ2-7; 7 nucleotides agree with TRBD1. Germline-derived CDR1 and CDR2 are SGDLS and YYNGEE. The CDR3 length is 18 residues. V gave up 0 bases and J gave up 2 bases; unmatched junction bases: 14. DNA of the CDR3: TGTGCCAGCAGCGTAGAGGGGACAGCCGGGTCGACGGCCTACGAGCAGTACTTC. Translating it yields CASSVEGTAGSTAYEQYF. Full variable domain (rest looked up from reference TRBV9 and TRBJ2-7): DSGVTQTPKHLITATGQRVTLRCSPRSGDLSVYWYQQSLDQGLQFLIQYYNGEERAKGNILERFSAQQFPDLHSELNLSSLELGDSALYFCASSVEGTAGSTAYEQYFGPGTRLTVT.

The chain recombines TRBV3-1 (or the pseudogene TRBV3-2) with TRBJ1-5; D is perhaps TRBD1 (5 bases). CDR1 is LGHDT, CDR2 YNNKEL, per germline (reference sequence). The V end was cut by 0 bases, the J end by 2 bases, with 5 bases between. The CDR3 consists of 14 residues. CDR3 nucleotides: TGTGCCAGCAGCCAAGAGGGGCGCAATCAGCCCCAGCATTTT. It encodes CASSQEGRNQPQHF.

This clone came up once. V usage is TRBV6-5 and J usage is TRBJ2-7; 9 nucleotides agree with TRBD1. The germline V gene encodes CDR1 MNHEY and CDR2 SVGAGI. The trim removed 6 bases at V and 2 bases at J, leaving 5 bases unmatched. The CDR3 has 14 residues. The CDR3 sequence is CASRPGQGPYEQYF. DNA for the CDR3: TGTGCCAGCAGACCGGGACAGGGACCCTACGAGCAGTACTTC.

This rearrangement joins TRBV2 to TRBJ2-3, with D tentatively TRBD2 (5 bases). The germline V gene has CDR1 SNHLY and CDR2 FYNNEI. The V gene lost 4 bases and the J gene lost 0 bases, with 11 bases spanning the gap. The CDR3 totals 15 residues. The CDR3 sequence is CASSVGRTSTDTQYF. The CDR3 DNA reads TGTGCCAGCAGTGTTGGCAGGACTAGCACAGATACGCAGTATTTT.

The rearrangement joins TRBV12-2 to TRBJ1-2; the table names TRBD1, a call not compared with the DNA. TRBV12-2 is noted as a pseudogene. The CDR3 is made up of 16 amino acids. The CDR3 bases are TGTGCAAGTCGCCTTTCCCAGGGTTCAGTAAACTATGGCTACACCTTC. It encodes CASRLSQGSVNYGYTF.

As for this clone: The same CDR3 is also encoded by other DNA sequences in this sample. V gene TRBV28 combines with J gene TRBJ2-1, with unresolved D. The V and J ends lost 5 bases and 8 bases respectively, with 7 bases between them. CDR1 and CDR2 (germline): MDHEN, SYDVKM. CDR3 length equals 11 residues. The CDR3 spells CASSLRDEQFF. CDR3 sequence (DNA): TGTGCCAGCAGTCTTCGCGATGAGCAGTTCTTC.

A single count supports this clone. The CDR3 bases are TGCGCCAGCAGCCAAGATGCGGACTCCTCGTCCTACGAGCAGTACTTC. Amino acids: CASSQDADSSSYEQYF. The chain carries TRBV4-3 and TRBJ2-7; D may be TRBD2 (5 bases). The V gene's germline CDR1 is LGHNA and CDR2 YSLEER. The CDR3 covers 16 residues. V was pared by 0 bases and J by 1 base, with 13 bases between.

This clone was seen at least ten times. V gene TRBV7-2 combines with J gene TRBJ1-2; 11 nucleotides align to TRBD1. This CDR3 spans 14 amino acids. Trimming removed 3 bases from V and 5 bases from J; junction bases left unmatched: 2. Per germline, CDR1 SGHTA and CDR2 FQGNSA. Here the CDR3 reads CASSLWDRGYGYTF. CDR3 DNA: TGTGCCAGCAGCTTGTGGGACAGGGGGTATGGCTACACCTTC.

The gene calls are TRBV28 and TRBJ1-5; TRBD1 matches at 9 bases. Germline V gene sequence: CDR1 MDHEN, CDR2 SYDVKM. The V segment lost 4 bases and the J segment 2 bases; nucleotides outside the gene matches: 15. The CDR3 runs to 19 residues. CDR3 sequence (DNA): TGTGCCAGCAGTTGGACGACAGGGGGGCCAGGTCGACGCAATCAGCCCCAGCATTTT. Protein sequence: CASSWTTGGPGRRNQPQHF.

This clone was counted a single time. The chain recombines TRBV3-1 (or the pseudogene TRBV3-2) with TRBJ2-1, with a weak D call TRBD1 (6 bases). Trimming pared 1 base from V and 4 bases from J, leaving 11 bases between. The germline CDR1 and CDR2 sequences are LGHDT and YNNKEL (reference sequence). The CDR3 is 15 amino acids. The CDR3 here is CASSQGGRGYNEQFF. The CDR3 region has the DNA TGTGCCAGCAGCCAAGGGGGCAGGGGATACAATGAGCAGTTCTTC.

This sequence joins TRBV6-6 and TRBJ1-3; 7 nucleotides line up with TRBD1. V dropped 2 bases and J dropped 0; count of bases not matched to a gene: 4. The CDR3 runs 16 residues. Germline CDR1 and CDR2: MNHNY and SVGAGI (reference sequence). CDR3 sequence: CASSYLTGVSGNTIYF. The CDR3 nucleotides read TGTGCCAGCAGTTACCTTACAGGGGTCTCTGGAAACACCATATATTTT.

The table lists this clone with a count of one. This chain connects TRBV6-2 or TRBV6-3 to TRBJ2-1; tentative D call: TRBD1 (5 bases). The CDR3 is 13 residues long. Germline loops: CDR1 MNHEY, CDR2 SVGEGT. The V end lost 2 bases, the J end lost 4 bases, and 6 bases lay between the germline ends. DNA of the CDR3: TGTGCCAGCAGTTACGACAGTTACAATGAGCAGTTCTTC. Its protein product is CASSYDSYNEQFF.

The J gene is TRBJ1-5, the V gene TRBV9; unclear D gene. Trimming removed 2 bases at V and 0 bases at J, with 3 bases between. Germline lookup yields CDR1 SGDLS and CDR2 YYNGEE. There are 13 residues in the CDR3. In DNA form, the CDR3 reads TGTGCCAGCAGCGTTAATAGCAATCAGCCCCAGCATTTT. It is translated as CASSVNSNQPQHF.

This clone occurred once. This chain connects TRBV28 to TRBJ1-2; D is unclear. CDR3 length: 12 amino acids. V lost 10 bases and J lost 8, with 17 bases in between. Germline CDR1 is MDHEN and CDR2 is SYDVKM. CDR3 in amino acids: CAIMTDSDGYTF. In DNA form, the CDR3 reads TGTGCCATCATGACCGATAGCGACGGCTACACCTTC.

J is TRBJ2-3 and V is TRBV9; no definite D call. The V end lost 0 bases, the J end lost 4 bases, and 6 bases lay between the germline ends. The germline V gene has CDR1 SGDLS and CDR2 YYNGEE. The CDR3 totals 13 residues. Here the CDR3 DNA reads TGTGCCAGCAGCGTAGCCCTAGCAGATACGCAGTATTTT. This gives the protein CASSVALADTQYF.

The V call is TRBV3-1 (or the pseudogene TRBV3-2), the J call TRBJ1-2; weak D call: TRBD1 (5 bases). CDR3 length: 13 residues. Germline CDR1 LGHDT, CDR2 YNNKEL (reference sequence). The V end lost 3 bases, the J end lost 5 bases, and 10 bases lay between the germline ends. The CDR3 is CASSHPRGYGYTF. The CDR3 nucleotides are TGTGCCAGCAGCCACCCCCGGGGGTATGGCTACACCTTC.

This clone is judged medium-sized. The chain carries TRBV10-3 and TRBJ2-3; TRBD1 aligns across 9 bases. The J segment lost 5 bases and the V segment lost 4 bases, leaving 7 bases of the junction unmatched. The CDR3 is made up of 15 amino acids. Looked up from germline, CDR1 is ENHRY and CDR2 is SYGVKD. The CDR3 is CAISATGGAGDTQYF. CDR3 DNA: TGTGCCATCAGTGCGACAGGGGGAGCGGGAGATACGCAGTATTTT.

This sequence joins TRBV9 and TRBJ1-5; D is unclear. With 4 bases removed from V and 2 bases from J, the gap between germline ends came to 10 bases. The CDR3 length is 14 residues. Germline-derived CDR1 and CDR2 are SGDLS and YYNGEE. The CDR3 region is CASSPPEGNQPQHF. The CDR3 DNA reads as TGTGCCAGCAGCCCTCCGGAGGGCAATCAGCCCCAGCATTTT.

The chain uses TRBV2 and TRBJ2-1; D may be TRBD2 (6 bases). The CDR3 spans 14 residues. V lost 7 bases and J 5 bases, leaving 15 bases between the germline ends. The germline gives CDR1 SNHLY, CDR2 FYNNEI. CDR3 sequence: CASNREVGDNEQFF. Written as DNA, the CDR3 is TGTGCCAGCAATAGGGAGGTAGGCGACAATGAGCAGTTCTTC. Full variable domain (outside the CDR3, taken from reference TRBV2 and TRBJ2-1): EPEVTQTPSHQVTQMGQEVILRCVPISNHLYFYWYRQILGQKVEFLVSFYNNEISEKSEIFDDQFSVERPDGSNFTLKIRSTKLEDSAMYFCASNREVGDNEQFFGPGTRLTVL.

The J gene is TRBJ2-3, the V gene TRBV6-4; a possible D gene is TRBD2 (6 bases). Between the trimmed V and J ends, which lost 5 bases and 6 bases, there was a span of 18 bases. This CDR3 is built from 15 residues. Germline V gene lookup returns CDR1 MRHNA and CDR2 SNTAGT. DNA for the CDR3: TGTGCCAGCAGTCCTCGGTGGGAGCGGGTGGATACGCAGTATTTT. Its translation: CASSPRWERVDTQYF.